What follows are 14 T cell receptor beta chains derived from one specimen sequenced in a study of regulatory T cells in long-lasting Graves disease. To make TCR beta libraries, researchers used iRepertoire HTBI primers and Arm-PCR of CDR3 regions. TCRdb re-derived calls from the multiplex PCR reads in MiXCR, one entry per CDR3 protein. The table records under 250,000 distinct CDR3 sequences, roughly 19% of them present only once. Sample time point: newly diagnosed GD, antithyroid drugs for less than 3 months. Preparation of the TCR library used RNA extracted from PBMCs. Separately, the same data were catalogued under a study of T cells in Graves' hyperthyroidism and ophthalmopathy.

This sample comprised peripheral blood mononuclear cells (PBMCs), obtained at new diagnosis, from a patient treated with antithyroid drugs. These receptor sequences come from a woman in her twenties or thirties with Graves disease.

This clonotype was found many times. The V gene is TRBV18, the J gene TRBJ1-1, with D perhaps TRBD1 (6 bases). With 4 bases removed from V and 0 bases from J, the gap between germline ends came to 12 bases. The CDR3 totals 15 residues. Looked up from germline, CDR1 is KGHSH and CDR2 is LQKENI. CDR3 sequence: CASSRVQGLNTEAFF. In DNA, the CDR3 is TGTGCCAGCTCACGCGTACAGGGCCTGAACACTGAAGCTTTCTTT.

This clonotype was seen many times. The chain is built from TRBV5-8 and TRBJ1-4, with 7 nucleotides matching TRBD1. The trim removed 4 bases at V and 7 bases at J, leaving 10 bases unmatched. Germline V lookup: CDR1 SGHTS, CDR2 YDEGEE. This CDR3 has 15 amino acids. The CDR3 loop is CASSDLRGLGEKLFF. In DNA, the CDR3 is TGTGCCAGCAGCGACCTAAGGGGGCTTGGTGAAAAACTGTTTTTT.

On this clonotype: A much larger clone lies one base from this, so it may be a read error. The chain couples TRBV2 to TRBJ1-2; possibly TRBD1 for D (5 bases). Germline V lookup: CDR1 SNHLY, CDR2 FYNNEI. This CDR3 region has 15 residues. The CDR3 is CASSPIQEPTYSYTF. CDR3 nucleotides: TGTGCCAGCAGTCCTATACAGGAACCAACCTATAGCTACACCTTC.

The chain uses TRBV18 and TRBJ1-1; 7 nucleotides match TRBD1. The CDR3 totals 15 residues. The germline gives CDR1 KGHSH, CDR2 LQKENI. Trimming at V came to 2 bases and at J to 5 bases, leaving 8 bases not matched to a gene. Here the CDR3 DNA reads TGTGCCAGCTCACCAGGACAGGTCGGTGAAACTGAAGCTTTCTTT. It translates to CASSPGQVGETEAFF.

This clonotype showed up many times. The genes are TRBV2 and TRBJ2-7, with 9 bases aligning to TRBD2. From germline, CDR1 is SNHLY and CDR2 FYNNEI. Trimming at V came to 1 base and at J to 5 bases, leaving 12 bases not matched to a gene. The CDR3 sequence is 17 residues long. DNA of the CDR3: TGTGCCAGCAGTGAAGGTTGGGTAGCGGGAGCAGTCGACGAGCAGTACTTC. Protein sequence: CASSEGWVAGAVDEQYF.

CDR3: CASSTDSVAANEKLFF. The CDR3 bases are TGTGCCAGCAGTACCGATTCTGTAGCGGCTAATGAAAAACTGTTTTTT. The V and J genes are TRBV28 and TRBJ1-4; unclear D gene. The germline gives CDR1 MDHEN, CDR2 SYDVKM. The CDR3 extends over 16 amino acids. The V end lost 5 bases, the J end lost 3 bases, and 16 bases lay between the germline ends.

Concerning this clonotype itself: Since a much larger clone is just one base distant, this may be a read error. The rearrangement joins TRBV10-3 to TRBJ1-1; TRBD1 aligns across 7 bases. V shed 4 bases and J 5 bases; nucleotides not matched to a gene: 13. CDR3 length equals 16 residues. Germline V CDR1 and CDR2: ENHRY, SYGVKD. DNA of the CDR3: TGTGCCATCAGTGGAGGAACTGGGACAGAGGATACTGAAGCTTTCTTT. Protein: CAISGGTGTEDTEAFF.

Many counts were recorded for this clonotype. V gene TRBV15 combines with J gene TRBJ2-5; TRBD1 matches 8 bases. CDR1 is LNHNV and CDR2 is YYDKDF in the germline V gene (reference sequence). The junction had 10 bases not matched to a gene; V was cut back by 5 bases and J by 5 bases. The CDR3 runs 15 residues. CDR3 nucleotides: TGTGCCACCAGCCGCTGGACAGGGAGTATGGAGACCCAGTACTTC. This sequence encodes CATSRWTGSMETQYF.

This clonotype was found many times. The J gene is TRBJ1-4, the V gene TRBV2, with 11 bases aligning to TRBD1. Germline V lookup: CDR1 SNHLY, CDR2 FYNNEI. The CDR3 consists of 15 residues. V trimming: 5 bases; J trimming: 7 bases; junction bases outside the gene matches: 6. The CDR3 nucleotides read TGTGCCAGCAGTCCGAGGGACAGGGGGAGTGAAAAACTGTTTTTT. It translates to CASSPRDRGSEKLFF.

The rearrangement uses TRBV2 and TRBJ2-2, with TRBD1 matching 8 bases. Germline V gives CDR1 SNHLY, CDR2 FYNNEI. V lost 4 bases and J lost 2; bases outside the gene matches: 3. The CDR3 covers 15 residues. The CDR3 sequence: CASSGAGGNTGELFF. CDR3 DNA sequence: TGTGCCAGCAGTGGGGCAGGGGGCAACACCGGGGAGCTGTTTTTT.

This clonotype was seen only a few times. This chain links TRBV13 with TRBJ1-1; the match to TRBD1 covers 10 bases. J lost 4 bases, V lost 5 bases, and 7 bases had no gene match. Germline V gene sequence: CDR1 PRHDT, CDR2 FYEKMQ (reference sequence). The CDR3 length is 15 residues. CDR3 residues: CASSAGTGVPTEAFF. The CDR3 region has the DNA TGTGCCAGCAGCGCAGGGACAGGGGTGCCCACTGAAGCTTTCTTT.

This clonotype occurred a few times. This chain links TRBV6-6 with TRBJ2-3, with D maybe TRBD2 (6 bases). V shed 0 bases and J shed 3 bases, with 16 bases lying between them. The germline V gene has CDR1 MNHNY and CDR2 SVGAGI (reference sequence). The CDR3 is 17 amino acids. This CDR3 reads CASSYSMSGGATDTQYF. CDR3 DNA sequence: TGTGCCAGCAGTTACTCGATGTCCGGGGGTGCAACAGATACGCAGTATTTT.

This clonotype was seen ten or more times. This rearrangement joins TRBV20-1 to TRBJ2-7; a weak D match, TRBD1 (6 bases). Trimming shortened V by 2 bases and J by 3 bases, and 17 bases separated the two germline ends. The V gene's germline CDR1 is DFQATT and CDR2 SNEGSKA (reference sequence). The CDR3 extends over 15 amino acids. CDR3 in DNA: TGCAGTGCTAGACCATTCGACAGGCAAGTCTACGAGCAGTACTTC. Protein product: CSARPFDRQVYEQYF.

This clonotype was recorded a few times. A read error is possible here, since a much larger clone lies one base away. The chain recombines TRBV28 with TRBJ2-7; D might be TRBD1 (5 bases). Germline CDR1 is MDHEN and CDR2 is SYDVKM. This CDR3 region has 15 residues. V was clipped by 11 bases and J by 0 bases, with 20 bases between them. The CDR3 loop is CAGNLLGAPSYEQYF. The CDR3, as DNA: TGTGCCGGCAACCTATTAGGGGCCCCCTCCTACGAGCAGTACTTC.